The rows below give T cell receptor beta chains drawn from one sample of a study of chemoradiotherapy in HPV16-positive cancers. The data were produced by immunoSEQ multiplex PCR, yet TCRdb's version contains in-frame clones alone and is incomplete. The sample shows approximately 10,000 clones, roughly 73% of them seen only once. This sample was gathered from a patient who underwent chemoradiotherapy. These receptors all come from a human donor with HPV-associated anogenital cancer. The CDR3 runs from the conserved cysteine through the conserved F or W. D genes are given only for firm matches. The size of a clone is reported for some rows only, either as once, few or many, or as a class for expanded clones.

clone_size	v_call	j_call	cdr3_length	d_call	cdr3_aa	cdr3_nt
-	TRBV4-2	TRBJ2-2	14	-	CASSPESNTGELFF	TGTGCCAGCAGCCCGGAGAGCAATACCGGGGAGCTGTTTTTT
-	TRBV25-1	TRBJ2-1	14	TRBD2	CASSALAGGREQFF	TGTGCCAGCAGTGCCCTAGCGGGGGGGCGCGAGCAGTTCTTC
-	TRBV6-1	TRBJ1-2	13	-	CASSVDSNYGYTF	TGTGCCAGCAGTGTCGACAGTAACTATGGCTACACCTTC
-	TRBV2	TRBJ2-3	21	TRBD2	CASTRVPLLAGERPSTDTQYF	TGTGCCAGCACTCGGGTCCCTCTACTAGCGGGGGAGCGACCTAGCACAGATACGCAGTATTTT
-	TRBV19	TRBJ1-5	17	-	CASRTSRLQVNNQPQHF	TGTGCCAGTAGGACTAGTCGTTTGCAGGTGAACAATCAGCCCCAGCATTTT
-	TRBV19	TRBJ1-6	15	-	CATQTKGVYNSPLHF	TGTGCCACACAGACAAAAGGCGTCTATAATTCACCCCTCCACTTT
-	TRBV5-4	TRBJ1-1	14	-	CASSLARSNTEAFF	TGTGCCAGCAGCTTGGCCAGATCGAACACTGAAGCTTTCTTT
few	TRBV7-2	TRBJ2-2	18	TRBD1	CASSPRGRTGVAAGELFF	TGTGCCAGCAGCCCTAGGGGGAGGACAGGGGTGGCCGCCGGGGAGCTGTTTTTT
-	TRBV29-1	TRBJ2-7	14	-	CSVGDSYNSYEQYF	TGCAGCGTGGGTGACAGCTACAACTCCTACGAGCAGTACTTC
-	TRBV6-1	TRBJ2-5	18	-	CASSEFTGAPAGQETQYF	TGTGCCAGCAGTGAATTTACGGGGGCCCCGGCAGGACAAGAGACCCAGTACTTC
-	TRBV2	TRBJ2-7	12	TRBD2	CASRRGTYEQYF	TGTGCCAGCAGGCGGGGGACCTACGAGCAGTACTTC
-	TRBV5-1	TRBJ2-3	14	TRBD2	CATGGGRSTDTQYF	TGCGCCACCGGCGGGGGAAGGAGCACAGATACGCAGTATTTT
few	TRBV7-9	TRBJ2-7	14	-	CASSPGTSAREQYF	TGTGCCAGCAGCCCCGGGACTTCGGCGCGCGAGCAGTACTTC
-	TRBV5-8	TRBJ1-1	12	-	CAMWGVGTEAFF	TGTGCCATGTGGGGAGTTGGCACTGAAGCTTTCTTT
-	TRBV19	TRBJ1-1	14	-	CASSTLTANTEAFF	TGTGCCAGTAGTACCCTAACCGCGAACACTGAAGCTTTCTTT
-	TRBV19	TRBJ2-7	13	-	CASSERISYEQYF	TGTGCCAGTAGTGAAAGGATTTCCTACGAGCAGTACTTC
-	TRBV14	TRBJ2-1	17	TRBD2	CASSPRRSGGRGSEQFF	TGTGCCAGCAGCCCTCGGCGTAGCGGGGGGCGAGGGTCTGAGCAGTTCTTC
-	TRBV5-1	TRBJ1-2	16	TRBD1	CASSFGGGTVNYGYTF	TGCGCCAGCAGCTTTGGAGGGGGGACAGTTAACTATGGCTACACCTTC
-	TRBV11-3	TRBJ2-1	15	-	CASRESSRPYNEQFF	TGTGCCAGCAGGGAGAGTAGCAGACCATACAATGAGCAGTTCTTC
-	TRBV15	TRBJ2-7	14	-	CATSRRDGYYEQYF	TGTGCCACCAGCAGGAGGGACGGATACTACGAGCAGTACTTC
-	TRBV18	TRBJ1-6	14	-	CASSLLLLNSPLHF	TGTGCCAGCTCATTGCTTCTCCTAAATTCACCCCTCCACTTT
once	TRBV9	TRBJ2-1	15	TRBD2	CASSVVAGGVNEQFF	TGTGCCAGCAGCGTAGTGGCGGGGGGAGTCAATGAGCAGTTCTTC
-	TRBV5-1	TRBJ1-4	15	-	CASSLSSLPNEKLFF	TGCGCCAGCAGCTTGAGCAGCCTTCCTAATGAAAAACTGTTTTTT
-	TRBV4-3	TRBJ2-6	16	-	CASSQDHSSGANVLTF	TGCGCCAGCAGCCAAGACCACAGCTCTGGGGCCAACGTCCTGACTTTC
-	TRBV4-2	TRBJ2-5	14	-	CASSQDGAKGTQYF	TGTGCCAGCAGCCAAGACGGGGCCAAGGGGACCCAGTACTTC
-	TRBV6-1	TRBJ1-6	13	TRBD1	CASSYGQDSPLHF	TGTGCCAGCAGCTATGGACAGGATTCACCCCTCCACTTT
few	TRBV7-9	TRBJ1-4	14	-	CASSTSGFNEKLFF	TGTGCCAGCAGCACATCAGGGTTTAATGAAAAACTGTTTTTT
once	TRBV6-6	TRBJ1-1	12	TRBD1	CATGQGNTEAFF	TGTGCCACCGGACAGGGTAACACTGAAGCTTTCTTT
-	TRBV5-6	TRBJ2-1	15	TRBD1	CASTPEPGQGNEQFF	TGTGCCAGCACCCCAGAGCCGGGACAGGGTAATGAGCAGTTCTTC
once	TRBV9	TRBJ1-3	13	-	CASSEGTGNTIYF	TGTGCCAGCAGCGAGGGCACTGGAAACACCATATATTTT
-	TRBV27	TRBJ2-7	13	TRBD1	CASSLQGDYEQYF	TGTGCCAGCAGTCTGCAGGGGGACTACGAGCAGTACTTC
-	TRBV7-2	TRBJ1-6	8	-	CASSFPGF	TGTGCCAGCAGCTTTCCCGGCTTT
-	TRBV5-1	TRBJ1-3	15	-	CASSLEPGRGNTIYF	TGCGCCAGCAGCTTGGAACCGGGTAGGGGAAACACCATATATTTT
few	TRBV5-1	TRBJ1-6	15	-	CASSLVAGGGSPLHF	TGCGCCAGCAGCTTGGTGGCGGGGGGTGGCTCACCCCTCCACTTT
-	TRBV6-5	TRBJ2-3	15	-	CASSSQSSAGDTQYF	TGTGCCAGCAGTTCCCAGTCCTCTGCAGGAGATACGCAGTATTTT
-	TRBV9	TRBJ1-1	12	TRBD1	CASSARQGAAFF	TGTGCCAGCAGCGCGCGACAGGGGGCGGCTTTCTTT
-	TRBV5-1	TRBJ2-2	15	-	CASSLLGLLAGELFF	TGCGCCAGCAGCTTGTTGGGGTTACTGGCCGGGGAGCTGTTTTTT
-	TRBV7-8	TRBJ1-1	13	-	CASSFAGNTEAFF	TGTGCCAGCAGCTTTGCCGGGAACACTGAAGCTTTCTTT
once	TRBV19	TRBJ1-1	11	-	CASNIGTEAFF	TGTGCCAGCAACATTGGGACTGAAGCTTTCTTT
-	TRBV9	TRBJ2-3	15	TRBD2	CASSFSGGVTDTQYF	TGTGCCAGCAGCTTCAGCGGGGGGGTCACAGATACGCAGTATTTT
once	TRBV5-1	TRBJ2-3	15	-	CASTRTAGGTDTQYF	TGCGCCAGCACCCGGACAGCGGGCGGCACAGATACGCAGTATTTT
-	TRBV11-3	TRBJ2-3	16	-	CASSLKDSRSTDTQYF	TGTGCCAGCAGCTTAAAAGACTCCCGTAGCACAGATACGCAGTATTTT
-	TRBV29-1	TRBJ2-3	14	TRBD1	CSVELGQETDTQYF	TGCAGCGTCGAACTAGGACAGGAGACAGATACGCAGTATTTT
-	TRBV6-6	TRBJ2-7	13	TRBD1	CASSYSTGNEQYF	TGTGCCAGCAGTTACTCGACAGGGAACGAGCAGTACTTC
-	TRBV30	TRBJ1-5	13	TRBD1	CAFQQGTGQPQHF	TGTGCCTTTCAACAGGGGACGGGTCAGCCCCAGCATTTT
-	TRBV5-4	TRBJ1-2	12	-	CASSPSNYGYTF	TGTGCCAGCAGCCCTAGTAACTATGGCTACACCTTC
-	TRBV6-6	TRBJ2-3	13	-	CASSTPGRDTQYF	TGTGCCAGCAGCACCCCCGGACGAGATACGCAGTATTTT